These 31 T cell receptor beta chains originate from one sample sequenced in a study of T cell repertoires in cytomegalovirus infection. MiXCR, run by TCRdb on the reads, gives a single entry per CDR3 protein. The sample yields more than 150,000 distinct CDR3 sequences, 17% seen once. The material sequenced was CD8+ T cells from PBMCs. These receptors all come from a human donor in good health (CMV status not recorded). Some clones in this sample may be carry-over from other donors' samples.

This clonotype occurred a few times. This chain connects TRBV7-9 to TRBJ2-7; 11 positions agree with TRBD2. Trimming at V came to 3 bases and at J to 3 bases, leaving 4 bases not matched to a gene. The CDR3 runs to 15 residues. Per the germline V gene, CDR1 is SEHNR and CDR2 is FQNEAQ (reference sequence). CDR3 in amino acids: CASSFSSGGLYEQYF. The CDR3 bases are TGTGCCAGCAGCTTTTCTAGCGGGGGGCTCTACGAGCAGTACTTC.

The table lists this clonotype with a few counts. J is TRBJ2-5 and V is TRBV5-4; D call uncertain. The V and J ends lost 1 base and 7 bases respectively, with 11 bases between them. This CDR3 is 13 amino acids long. Germline CDR1 reads SGHNT; CDR2 reads YYREEE (reference sequence). The CDR3 nucleotides read TGTGCCAGCAGCTTGACCAGCCAGAGGACCCAGTACTTC. This encodes CASSLTSQRTQYF.

In this sample, this clonotype turned up a few times. The genes are TRBV11-2 and TRBJ2-5, with 9 bases fitting TRBD1. The V segment lost 5 bases and the J segment 5 bases; nucleotides outside the gene matches: 15. This CDR3 contains 17 residues. Germline V CDR1 and CDR2: SGHAT, FQNNGV. This CDR3 is CASSLRTLGDRVETQYF. In DNA, the CDR3 is TGTGCCAGCAGCCTCCGAACACTCGGGGACAGGGTTGAGACCCAGTACTTC.

This clonotype was seen more than once but under ten times. The rearrangement links TRBV9 to TRBJ1-4, with 8 bases lining up with TRBD1. V shed 3 bases and J 8 bases; nucleotides not matched to a gene: 9. CDR3 size: 15 residues. Germline-derived CDR1 and CDR2 are SGDLS and YYNGEE. The CDR3 DNA follows: TGTGCCAGCAGCGCCGGACAGGGAGCCGGCGAAAAACTGTTTTTT. This gives the protein CASSAGQGAGEKLFF.

This clonotype was observed a few times. The CDR3 DNA sequence: TGTGCCAGCAGCCGGGGACAGGGGTTCTACGGCTACACCTTC. This codes for CASSRGQGFYGYTF. The chain has TRBV27 and TRBJ1-2, with 10 bases matching TRBD1. There are 14 residues in the CDR3. Germline assignment: CDR1 MNHEY and CDR2 SMNVEV (reference sequence). The V segment lost 6 bases and the J segment 8 bases; nucleotides outside the gene matches: 9.

The chain carries TRBV28 and TRBJ2-7; TRBD2 is a possible D gene (5 bases). V lost 3 bases and J 12 bases, leaving 21 bases between the germline ends. The CDR3 spans 14 residues. From germline, CDR1 is MDHEN and CDR2 SYDVKM. This CDR3 reads CASSFTSLSGFTYF. The CDR3 DNA is TGTGCCAGCAGTTTCACTTCGCTCTCGGGGTTTACGTACTTC.

This clonotype was found a few times. V gene TRBV27 combines with J gene TRBJ2-2; the D gene is possibly TRBD2 (7 bases). Trimming shortened V by 8 bases and J by 3 bases, and 19 bases separated the two germline ends. The CDR3 consists of 16 residues. CDR1 and CDR2 (germline): MNHEY, SMNVEV (reference sequence). The CDR3 nucleotides read TGTGCCAGCCATGACGCGGGGGCCCAGGACACCGGGGAGCTGTTTTTT. Translation: CASHDAGAQDTGELFF.

This clonotype has just a few counts. This chain connects TRBV3-1 to TRBJ2-2, with D perhaps matching TRBD2 (6 bases). CDR1 LGHDT and CDR2 YNNKEL come from the germline V gene (reference sequence). The V gene lost 1 base and the J gene lost 1 base, with 10 bases spanning the gap. The CDR3 length is 16 residues. The CDR3 DNA sequence: TGTGCCAGCAGCCAAGGGTGGGGGGAGAACACCGGGGAGCTGTTTTTT. This encodes CASSQGWGENTGELFF. Together with reference TRBV3-1 and TRBJ2-2, the CDR3 gives the full variable domain: DTAVSQTPKYLVTQMGNDKSIKCEQNLGHDTMYWYKQDSKKFLKIMFSYNNKELIINETVPNRFSPKSPDKAHLNLHINSLELGDSAVYFCASSQGWGENTGELFFGEGSRLTVL.

The rearrangement uses TRBV7-8 and TRBJ2-3; no definite D call. Trimming took 1 base from V and 2 from J, leaving 13 bases between them. The CDR3 runs 16 residues. CDR1 and CDR2 from the germline V gene are SGHVS and FQNEAQ. The CDR3 DNA follows: TGTGCCAGCAGCTTAGGGGTTGCCCACTCCACAGATACGCAGTATTTT. It yields the protein CASSLGVAHSTDTQYF. Looking up the rest from reference TRBV7-8 and TRBJ2-3 gives the full variable domain: GAGVSQSPRYKVAKRGQDVALRCDPISGHVSLFWYQQALGQGPEFLTYFQNEAQLDKSGLPSDRFFAERPEGSVSTLKIQRTQQEDSAVYLCASSLGVAHSTDTQYFGPGTRLTVL.

This clonotype was counted a few times. The CDR3 reads CSVDTGTYNEQFF. The CDR3 bases are TGCAGCGTGGATACTGGGACATACAATGAGCAGTTCTTC. The gene calls are TRBV29-1 and TRBJ2-1, with TRBD1 as a possible D gene (6 bases). The germline V gene encodes CDR1 SQVTM and CDR2 ANQGSEA. The V end was cut by 6 bases, the J end by 4 bases, with 13 bases between. This CDR3 spans 13 amino acids.

In its sample, this clonotype was seen a few times. This sequence joins TRBV5-1 and TRBJ1-1, with 11 positions matching TRBD1. Germline CDR1 and CDR2: SGHRS and YFSETQ. Trimming removed 5 bases from V and 2 bases from J; junction bases left unmatched: 5. The CDR3 has 15 amino acids. The CDR3 sequence: CASRDRGPLNTEAFF. The DNA for the CDR3 is TGCGCCAGCAGGGACAGGGGGCCCCTCAACACTGAAGCTTTCTTT.

Only a few counts were recorded for this clonotype. The V and J genes are TRBV7-3 and TRBJ2-3, with 10 positions matching TRBD2. Germline V gene sequence: CDR1 SGHTA, CDR2 FQGTGA. V lost 4 bases, J lost 6 bases, and 7 bases stayed unmatched. The CDR3 runs 15 residues. The chain's CDR3 is CASSSSGRAMDTQYF. In DNA, the CDR3 is TGTGCCAGCAGCTCAAGCGGGAGGGCCATGGATACGCAGTATTTT. Filled out from reference TRBV7-3 and TRBJ2-3, the complete variable domain reads GAGVSQTPSNKVTEKGKYVELRCDPISGHTALYWYRQSLGQGPEFLIYFQGTGAADDSGLPNDRFFAVRPEGSVSTLKIQRTERGDSAVYLCASSSSGRAMDTQYFGPGTRLTVL.

This clonotype came up a few times. The rearrangement joins TRBV7-8 to TRBJ1-5; possibly TRBD1 for D (6 bases). The CDR3 covers 16 residues. In germline, CDR1 is SGHVS, CDR2 FQNEAQ. The ends were cut back, 4 bases at V and 5 bases at J, with 18 bases in the middle. The CDR3 is CASSSGGRTADQPQHF. Written as DNA, the CDR3 is TGTGCCAGCAGCTCGGGAGGCAGGACAGCTGATCAGCCCCAGCATTTT.

The rearrangement links TRBV7-6 to TRBJ2-7, with D possibly TRBD1 on 6 matching bases. In germline, CDR1 is SGHVS, CDR2 FNYEAQ. V lost 4 bases and J lost 3, with 16 bases in between. CDR3 length: 15 amino acids. In DNA, the CDR3 is TGTGCCAGCAGCTCCGCCCGACAGGACCACTACGAGCAGTACTTC. It specifies CASSSARQDHYEQYF. The entire variable domain, with the rest obtained from reference TRBV7-6 and TRBJ2-7, is as follows: GAGVSQSPRYKVTKRGQDVALRCDPISGHVSLYWYRQALGQGPEFLTYFNYEAQQDKSGLPNDRFSAERPEGSISTLTIQRTEQRDSAMYRCASSSARQDHYEQYFGPGTRLTVT.

The V call is TRBV2, the J call TRBJ2-7, with a possible D match to TRBD2 (6 bases). This CDR3 spans 13 amino acids. Trimming stripped 9 bases from V and 5 bases from J, with 17 bases between. Germline CDR1 SNHLY, CDR2 FYNNEI. Here the CDR3 DNA reads TGTGCCAGTTACCGGGACTTGGTCGACGAGCAGTACTTC. It encodes CASYRDLVDEQYF.

This clonotype was seen more than once but under ten times. The chain uses TRBV19 and TRBJ2-7, with D unclear. V lost 5 bases and J 1 base, leaving 9 bases between the germline ends. Looked up from germline, CDR1 is LNHDA and CDR2 is SQIVND (reference sequence). There are 13 residues in the CDR3. CDR3 in DNA: TGTGCCAGTAGTTCAGTCGGATCCTACGAGCAGTACTTC. It specifies CASSSVGSYEQYF.

This clonotype has only a few counts. The chain joins TRBV5-6 to TRBJ1-1; D uncertain. The CDR3 loop spans 14 amino acids. The germline V and J ends were trimmed by 0 bases and 5 bases, with 11 bases remaining between them. Germline V gene sequence: CDR1 SGHDT, CDR2 YYEEEE. The CDR3 reads CASSLDPPGTEAFF. In DNA, the CDR3 is TGTGCCAGCAGCTTGGATCCCCCGGGGACTGAAGCTTTCTTT.

The rearrangement links TRBV28 to TRBJ1-5; 9 bases line up with TRBD1. The CDR3 loop spans 12 amino acids. CDR1 MDHEN and CDR2 SYDVKM come from the germline V gene. CDR3 coding DNA: TGTGCGGGACAGGGCTTCAATCAGCCCCAGCATTTT. Amino acid sequence: CAGQGFNQPQHF.

This clonotype was counted a few times. The chain uses TRBV28 and TRBJ1-5, with D possibly matching TRBD1 (6 bases). V lost 5 bases to trimming and J lost 0 bases, with 14 bases between them. This CDR3 spans 16 amino acids. CDR1 MDHEN and CDR2 SYDVKM come from the germline V gene. The CDR3 protein is CASSQRTAFSNQPQHF. CDR3 nucleotide sequence: TGTGCCAGCAGTCAACGGACAGCTTTTAGCAATCAGCCCCAGCATTTT.

This chain links TRBV2 with TRBJ2-7; a possible D gene is TRBD2 (7 bases). Trimming removed 9 bases from V and 2 bases from J, with 14 bases in between. Germline values: CDR1 SNHLY, CDR2 FYNNEI. The CDR3 sequence is 13 residues long. CDR3 sequence reads: CARRGRGPYEQYF. In DNA form, the CDR3 reads TGTGCCAGGAGGGGGAGGGGCCCCTACGAGCAGTACTTC. Complete variable domain (other parts from reference TRBV2 and TRBJ2-7): EPEVTQTPSHQVTQMGQEVILRCVPISNHLYFYWYRQILGQKVEFLVSFYNNEISEKSEIFDDQFSVERPDGSNFTLKIRSTKLEDSAMYFCARRGRGPYEQYFGPGTRLTVT.

The V gene is TRBV2, the J gene TRBJ1-6; D not resolved. CDR1 and CDR2 from the germline V gene are SNHLY and FYNNEI. V was pared by 5 bases and J by 10 bases, with 21 bases between. CDR3 size: 16 residues. The CDR3 nucleotides read TGTGCCAGCAGTCCTAGCAGACCTTCGGTCTCGTCACCCCTCCACTTT. Protein sequence: CASSPSRPSVSSPLHF.

A few counts support this clonotype. J is TRBJ2-1 and V is TRBV19; TRBD1 aligns across 8 bases. V lost 9 bases and J lost 6; bases outside the gene matches: 7. Looked up from germline, CDR1 is LNHDA and CDR2 is SQIVND (reference sequence). This CDR3 is built from 13 residues. CDR3: CASDRGSGNEQFF. CDR3 coding DNA: TGTGCCAGCGACAGGGGAAGTGGCAATGAGCAGTTCTTC. Variable domain in full (rest from reference TRBV19 and TRBJ2-1): DGGITQSPKYLFRKEGQNVTLSCEQNLNHDAMYWYRQDPGQGLRLIYYSQIVNDFQKGDIAEGYSVSREKKESFPLTVTSAQKNPTAFYLCASDRGSGNEQFFGPGTRLTVL.

This clonotype showed up just a few times. The rearrangement uses TRBV7-9 and TRBJ2-7, with no clear D. V was shortened by 2 bases and J by 5 bases, with 16 bases between the two germline ends. Germline loops: CDR1 SEHNR, CDR2 FQNEAQ (reference sequence). CDR3 length: 15 residues. CDR3 in amino acids: CASSLSQDPLDEQYF. CDR3 bases: TGTGCCAGCAGCTTATCTCAGGACCCGTTGGACGAGCAGTACTTC.

This chain connects TRBV7-2 to TRBJ1-5; 9 bases are shared with TRBD1. V dropped 2 bases and J dropped 4; count of bases not matched to a gene: 3. Germline lookup yields CDR1 SGHTA and CDR2 FQGNSA. The CDR3 runs 15 residues. CDR3 protein: CASSLNRGPNQPQHF. As DNA, the CDR3 is TGTGCCAGCAGCTTAAACAGGGGGCCGAATCAGCCCCAGCATTTT. The entire variable domain, with the rest obtained from reference TRBV7-2 and TRBJ1-5, is as follows: GAGVSQSPSNKVTEKGKDVELRCDPISGHTALYWYRQSLGQGLEFLIYFQGNSAPDKSGLPSDRFSAERTGGSVSTLTIQRTQQEDSAVYLCASSLNRGPNQPQHFGDGTRLSIL.

This sequence joins TRBV6-1 and TRBJ2-2; 8 nucleotides match TRBD2. This CDR3 is 18 amino acids long. Per germline, CDR1 MNHNS and CDR2 SASEGT. J lost 1 base, V lost 6 bases, and 13 bases had no gene match. CDR3 nucleotide sequence: TGTGCCAGCAGCGCCCGGAGGTTGGGACTAGTGAACACCGGGGAGCTGTTTTTT. Its protein is CASSARRLGLVNTGELFF.

The table lists this clonotype with many counts. The V and J genes are TRBV7-2 and TRBJ2-5; 9 positions match TRBD1. The CDR3 runs 15 residues. Germline V gives CDR1 SGHTA, CDR2 FQGNSA. Unmatched junction bases numbered 8, after V lost 5 bases and J lost 4 bases. CDR3 sequence reads: CASSPGQGLGETQYF. CDR3 nucleotide sequence: TGTGCCAGCAGCCCAGGACAGGGGCTCGGAGAGACCCAGTACTTC.

This clonotype was found a few times. This chain links TRBV20-1 with TRBJ2-1, with D hard to call. This CDR3 has 17 amino acids. In germline, CDR1 is DFQATT, CDR2 SNEGSKA (reference sequence). V shed 6 bases and J shed 4 bases, with 25 bases lying between them. This chain's CDR3 is CSAYKWAEIRLYNEQFF. CDR3 sequence (DNA): TGCAGTGCATATAAATGGGCAGAGATTAGACTTTACAATGAGCAGTTCTTC.

V usage is TRBV7-9 and J usage is TRBJ1-1; no clear D. Germline CDR1 SEHNR, CDR2 FQNEAQ (reference sequence). This CDR3 region has 12 residues. The ends were cut back, 4 bases at V and 6 bases at J, with 9 bases in the middle. The CDR3, as DNA: TGTGCCAGCAGCTCCAACAGAGCTGAAGCTTTCTTT. Protein product: CASSSNRAEAFF.

This clonotype has more than one count but fewer than ten. The chain links TRBV29-1 to TRBJ2-4, with D uncertain. The CDR3 runs to 10 residues. The V end was cut by 5 bases, the J end by 8 bases, with 7 bases between. Germline V gives CDR1 SQVTM, CDR2 ANQGSEA. The CDR3 protein is CSVFVDIQYF. Written as DNA, the CDR3 is TGCAGCGTTTTCGTGGACATTCAGTACTTC.

This clonotype has more than one count but fewer than ten. The V gene is TRBV5-8, the J gene TRBJ2-3; 9 nucleotides agree with TRBD2. The V segment lost 6 bases and the J segment 6 bases; nucleotides outside the gene matches: 8. Germline CDR1 is SGHTS and CDR2 is YDEGEE. This CDR3 contains 14 residues. The CDR3 bases are TGTGCCAGCACCCTTGGGCGGGAGGGCGATACGCAGTATTTT. Protein sequence: CASTLGREGDTQYF.

A few counts support this clonotype. The chain carries TRBV6-1 and TRBJ2-5; D possibly uses TRBD1 or TRBD2 (6 bases each). Germline assignment: CDR1 MNHNS and CDR2 SASEGT. CDR3 length: 15 residues. V dropped 3 bases and J dropped 4 bases, with 15 bases sitting between them. The DNA of the CDR3 is TGTGCCAGCAGTGAGTCGCCGGGGGCAAGAGAGACCCAGTACTTC. This encodes CASSESPGARETQYF.